These 11 T cell receptor beta chains were sequenced from one sample in a study of T-cell reconstitution after alpha-beta-depleted transplantation in children. Study conclusions and caveats: Newly produced T cells mostly accounted for T-cell counts and diversity one year post-transplant.

Unique molecular identifiers were used in preparing the TCRbeta library. A single record per CDR3 protein comes from TCRdb applying MiXCR to the PCR reads. Of 250,000 to 300,000 distinct CDR3 sequences listed, less than 9.5% are singletons. These receptors lack a known antigen. This specimen consisted of peripheral blood, obtained 360 days after TCRalphabeta/CD19-depleted stem cell transplant. All receptors come from a female patient aged 2-15 years who had a stem cell transplant for Fanconi anemia, so the T cells may come from the graft donor.

This clonotype was picked up a small number of times. The chain employs TRBV20-1 and TRBJ1-2; the D is unclear. The germline V and J ends were trimmed by 3 bases and 5 bases, with 10 bases remaining between them. The CDR3 covers 12 residues. Germline CDR1 DFQATT, CDR2 SNEGSKA (reference sequence). The CDR3 nucleotides read TGCAGTGCTAGTCGTTTCCCTTATGGCTACACCTTC. Translating it yields CSASRFPYGYTF.

This clonotype was seen many times. The chain is built from TRBV28 and TRBJ2-7; no firm D call. CDR3 length: 13 residues. The germline V gene has CDR1 MDHEN and CDR2 SYDVKM. The ends were cut back, 6 bases at V and 3 bases at J, with 12 bases in the middle. CDR3 residues: CASRTSLGYEQYF. In DNA, the CDR3 is TGTGCCAGCAGAACCTCCCTAGGCTACGAGCAGTACTTC.

This clonotype was seen many times. CDR3 loop: CASSGPGLADLYEQYF. The CDR3 DNA is TGTGCCAGCAGTGGCCCGGGACTAGCGGACCTCTACGAGCAGTACTTC. The chain joins TRBV2 to TRBJ2-7; 11 positions agree with TRBD2. The CDR3 runs to 16 residues. After removal of 4 bases from V and 3 bases from J, the junction contained 8 bases not matched to a gene. The germline V gene encodes CDR1 SNHLY and CDR2 FYNNEI.

CDR3 sequence (DNA): TGTGCCAGCAGCTTAGACAGGGGGAGTTCACCCCTCCACTTT. Its protein product is CASSLDRGSSPLHF. This chain links TRBV7-6 with TRBJ1-6, with 8 nucleotides matching TRBD1. The ends lost 1 base at V and 9 bases at J; junction bases unmatched: 2. This CDR3 comprises 14 residues. Per germline, CDR1 SGHVS and CDR2 FNYEAQ.

This clonotype was counted ten times or more. V gene TRBV12-3 or TRBV12-4 combines with J gene TRBJ2-3, with 9 positions matching TRBD1. The CDR3 consists of 16 residues. The junction had 7 bases not matched to a gene; V was cut back by 2 bases and J by 4 bases. The DNA for the CDR3 is TGTGCCAGCAGTTTACACAGGGGGCCTGTTGCAGATACGCAGTATTTT. Protein: CASSLHRGPVADTQYF.

This clonotype was observed at least ten times. This rearrangement joins TRBV15 to TRBJ2-7; no clear D. Trimming took 10 bases from V and 1 from J, leaving 11 bases between them. Germline V gene sequence: CDR1 LNHNV, CDR2 YYDKDF (reference sequence). There are 12 residues in the CDR3. The CDR3 bases are TGTGCCAGAGTAACCCGGTCCTACGAGCAGTACTTC. Protein product: CARVTRSYEQYF.

Turning to this clonotype: This could be a read error, since a much larger clone is one nucleotide away. The CDR3: CASSYYRDHEQYF. The CDR3 region has the DNA TGTGCCAGCAGTTACTACAGGGACCACGAGCAGTACTTC. The chain has TRBV6-2 or TRBV6-3 and TRBJ2-7; TRBD1 might be the D (6 bases). CDR1 MNHEY and CDR2 SVGEGT come from the germline V gene. V gave up 1 base and J gave up 5 bases, with 9 bases separating them. This CDR3 contains 13 residues.

This clonotype was recorded at least ten times. V and J are TRBV29-1 and TRBJ2-7; no clear D. V lost 1 base and J lost 5, with 15 bases in between. Germline CDR1 SQVTM, CDR2 ANQGSEA. The CDR3 extends over 14 amino acids. Here the CDR3 DNA reads TGCAGCGTTGAAGTTGTAGCCACGGCAAACGAGCAGTACTTC. Translation gives CSVEVVATANEQYF.

The rearrangement uses TRBV20-1 and TRBJ2-1; TRBD1 aligns across 8 bases. There are 16 residues in the CDR3. Germline loops: CDR1 DFQATT, CDR2 SNEGSKA (reference sequence). V shed 5 bases and J 0 bases; nucleotides not matched to a gene: 9. DNA for the CDR3: TGCAGTGCTTTAAACAGGGGGGCCAGCTCCTACAATGAGCAGTTCTTC. Its translation is CSALNRGASSYNEQFF.

This clonotype appeared a few times. This chain links TRBV6-2 or TRBV6-3 with TRBJ2-4, with 7 nucleotides matching TRBD1. The CDR3 loop spans 17 amino acids. The V gene's germline CDR1 is MNHEY and CDR2 SVGEGT. Trimming cost V 6 bases and J 4 bases; bases outside gene matches: 15. This CDR3 reads CASRTHLPGTAKNIQYF. DNA of the CDR3: TGTGCCAGCAGGACACACCTCCCCGGGACAGCTAAAAACATTCAGTACTTC.

This clonotype was found many times. The chain uses TRBV6-5 and TRBJ2-1; 7 bases fit TRBD1. The CDR3 is 16 amino acids. Germline-derived CDR1 and CDR2 are MNHEY and SVGAGI. The junction had 16 bases not matched to a gene; V was cut back by 5 bases and J by 9 bases. The CDR3, as DNA: TGTGCCAGCAGTCGGACAGGTCTGGTCTCCCGTGGTGAGCAGTTCTTC. Amino acid sequence: CASSRTGLVSRGEQFF.